A selection of T cell receptor beta chains follows, all from one sample in a study of blood T cell repertoires in COVID-19. The protocol was immunoSEQ multiplex PCR, while the TCRdb copy is restricted to in-frame clones and leaves out a portion. Here the sample spans about 75,000 clones, approximately 90% being singletons. The sequenced material came from peripheral blood. The receptor set was obtained from a human donor in a cohort sampled during active COVID-19. The CDR3 runs from the conserved cysteine through the conserved F or W. D genes are given only for firm matches. A row's size may be missing; if present it is once, few, many or a size class.

TRBV18	.	14	TRBJ1-5	.	CASSPRQGNQPQHF	TGTGCCAGCTCACCGAGACAGGGCAATCAGCCCCAGCATTTT
TRBV20-1	.	13	TRBJ1-3	.	CSASHRSENTIYF	TGCAGTGCTAGTCACAGGTCTGAAAACACCATATATTTT
TRBV7-6	TRBD1	14	TRBJ1-2	.	CASSPWTGGNGYTF	TGTGCCAGCAGCCCGTGGACAGGGGGAAATGGCTACACCTTC
TRBV12-3/TRBV12-4	.	13	TRBJ1-4	.	CASSFAGAWKLFF	TGTGCCAGCAGTTTCGCCGGTGCCTGGAAACTGTTTTTT
TRBV28	TRBD1	13	TRBJ2-3	.	CASGQGGPDTQYF	TGTGCCAGCGGACAGGGAGGCCCAGATACGCAGTATTTT
TRBV28	.	15	TRBJ2-7	.	CASSPTGSYSYEQYF	TGTGCCAGCAGCCCTACGGGATCATACTCCTACGAGCAGTACTTC
TRBV9	TRBD2	14	TRBJ2-2	.	CASSDRGRGGELFF	TGTGCCAGCAGCGATCGGGGGAGGGGCGGGGAGCTGTTTTTT
TRBV5-1	TRBD2	17	TRBJ2-3	once	CASSPLPAGGPADTQYF	TGCGCCAGCAGTCCTCTTCCAGCGGGAGGGCCTGCAGATACGCAGTATTTT
TRBV5-1	TRBD1	16	TRBJ1-5	.	CASTPRITGQGEPQHF	TGCGCCAGCACCCCGCGAATTACGGGACAGGGCGAGCCCCAGCATTTT
TRBV4-1	TRBD1	20	TRBJ2-4	.	CASSQGPQGARGEAKNIQYF	TGCGCCAGCAGCCAAGGTCCGCAGGGGGCAAGAGGAGAGGCCAAAAACATTCAGTACTTC
TRBV2	TRBD1	17	TRBJ1-2	.	CASSTTRDRGLSYGYTF	TGTGCCAGCAGCACGACCCGGGACAGGGGCCTAAGCTATGGCTACACCTTC
TRBV11-1	.	14	TRBJ1-1	.	CASGKRGLNTEAFF	TGTGCCAGCGGTAAAAGGGGATTGAACACTGAAGCTTTCTTT
TRBV19	TRBD1	18	TRBJ1-2	.	CASSSTTARQGSRRGYTF	TGTGCCAGTAGTTCAACAACCGCCAGACAGGGTTCAAGACGTGGCTACACCTTC
TRBV5-4	TRBD2	16	TRBJ2-3	.	CARAGGAGANADTQYF	TGTGCCAGAGCCGGGGGAGCGGGAGCTAACGCAGATACGCAGTATTTT
TRBV15	TRBD2	16	TRBJ2-1	.	CATSRSGSRAYNEQFF	TGTGCCACCAGCAGGAGCGGGAGTAGGGCCTACAATGAGCAGTTCTTC
TRBV5-1	.	15	TRBJ1-6	.	CASSLGGRVNSPLHF	TGCGCCAGCAGCTTGGGTGGCAGGGTTAATTCACCCCTCCACTTT
TRBV12-3/TRBV12-4	.	11	TRBJ2-4	.	CASSPETVKYF	TGTGCCAGCAGCCCAGAGACTGTCAAGTACTTC
TRBV27	.	14	TRBJ1-1	.	CASSFDPAGLGAFF	TGTGCCAGCAGTTTCGACCCGGCAGGGCTAGGAGCTTTCTTT
TRBV11-2	TRBD2	15	TRBJ2-7	.	CASRQWGGDAYEQYF	TGTGCCAGCAGACAATGGGGGGGGGACGCCTACGAGCAGTACTTC
TRBV10-3	.	12	TRBJ1-2	.	CAISESVYGYTF	TGTGCCATCAGTGAGTCCGTCTATGGCTACACCTTC
TRBV7-9	.	13	TRBJ2-7	.	CASSFIQGNEQYF	TGTGCCAGCAGCTTTATCCAGGGGAACGAGCAGTACTTC
TRBV5-1	.	14	TRBJ1-1	.	CASSSSRGDTEAFF	TGCGCCAGCAGCTCGAGCAGGGGTGACACTGAAGCTTTCTTT
TRBV15	TRBD2	15	TRBJ2-7	.	CATSRELAGVQEQYF	TGTGCCACCAGCAGAGAACTAGCGGGAGTGCAGGAGCAGTACTTC
TRBV24-1	.	11	TRBJ1-5	.	CATSTGRAQHF	TGTGCCACCAGTACGGGAAGAGCCCAGCATTTT
TRBV27	TRBD1	14	TRBJ2-1	.	CASSGQGTYNEQFF	TGTGCCAGCAGTGGACAGGGCACATACAATGAGCAGTTCTTC
TRBV5-4	.	15	TRBJ2-1	.	CASSKPLAYSNEQFF	TGTGCCAGCAGCAAGCCCCTAGCGTATTCCAATGAGCAGTTCTTC
TRBV5-8	.	14	TRBJ1-2	once	CASSPGGPSYGYTF	TGTGCCAGCAGCCCGGGGGGACCGTCCTATGGCTACACCTTC
TRBV7-8	.	14	TRBJ1-1	.	CASSFGRGIPEAFF	TGTGCCAGCAGCTTTGGGAGAGGAATTCCTGAAGCTTTCTTT
TRBV11-3	.	16	TRBJ2-3	.	CAIIFRKTPSTDTQYF	TGTGCCATCATTTTCCGGAAGACACCCTCCACAGATACGCAGTATTTT
TRBV6-5	TRBD1	13	TRBJ1-2	.	CASKRTGEDGYTF	TGTGCCAGCAAGAGGACAGGGGAAGACGGCTACACCTTC
TRBV7-2	.	13	TRBJ1-2	.	CASSLVSGEGYTF	TGTGCCAGCAGCTTAGTATCAGGGGAAGGCTACACCTTC
TRBV19	TRBD2	14	TRBJ2-1	.	CATKSGRDYNEQFF	TGTGCCACCAAAAGCGGGAGGGACTACAATGAGCAGTTCTTC
TRBV7-2	.	16	TRBJ2-7	.	CASSPRGGVTSYEQYF	TGTGCCAGCAGCCCCCGAGGCGGCGTTACATCCTACGAGCAGTACTTC
TRBV14	.	14	TRBJ1-1	.	CASSQVMGGSEAFF	TGTGCCAGCAGCCAAGTTATGGGGGGATCTGAAGCTTTCTTT
TRBV28	.	12	TRBJ1-2	.	CASSLGGYGYTF	TGTGCCAGCAGTTTAGGGGGGTATGGCTACACCTTC
TRBV5-5	TRBD1	14	TRBJ2-7	.	CASSDRASGYEQYF	TGTGCCAGCAGTGACAGGGCTAGTGGCTACGAGCAGTACTTC
TRBV28	.	14	TRBJ2-4	.	CASSPLGVRNIQYF	TGTGCCAGCAGTCCACTCGGGGTCCGGAACATTCAGTACTTC
TRBV7-6	.	16	TRBJ2-3	.	CASSLGSGFSTDTQYF	TGTGCCAGCAGCTTAGGTTCCGGGTTCAGCACAGATACGCAGTATTTT
TRBV9	TRBD2	16	TRBJ2-2	.	CASSVGAGLDTGELFF	TGTGCCAGCAGCGTAGGGGCGGGACTAGACACCGGGGAGCTGTTTTTT
TRBV10-3	.	13	TRBJ2-7	.	CAISATGTYEQYF	TGTGCCATCAGCGCGACAGGAACCTACGAGCAGTACTTC
TRBV7-9	TRBD2	17	TRBJ2-1	.	CASSPRFGLAPRIEQFF	TGTGCCAGCAGCCCTCGATTCGGACTAGCCCCACGCATAGAGCAGTTCTTC
TRBV10-3	TRBD2	13	TRBJ2-5	.	CASGAGVEETQYF	TGTGCCTCGGGTGCGGGGGTGGAAGAGACCCAGTACTTC
TRBV18	.	12	TRBJ2-3	.	CASSLDRDTQYF	TGTGCCAGCTCACTCGACAGGGATACGCAGTATTTT
TRBV6-5	TRBD2	14	TRBJ2-5	.	CASRTSGTTETQYF	TGTGCCAGCCGTACCTCCGGGACTACGGAGACCCAGTACTTC
TRBV29-1	TRBD1	11	TRBJ1-2	few	CSDLGQGRYTF	TGCAGCGACCTAGGACAGGGCCGCTACACCTTC
TRBV7-9	TRBD1	17	TRBJ1-5	once	CASSLALTGVSNQPQHF	TGTGCCAGCAGCTTAGCGTTGACAGGGGTTAGCAATCAGCCCCAGCATTTT
TRBV7-2	TRBD2	16	TRBJ2-7	.	CASSSLGLAGGYEQYF	TGTGCCAGCAGCTCCCTGGGACTAGCGGGGGGCTACGAGCAGTACTTC
TRBV6-7	.	17	TRBJ1-5	.	CASSSCRGPAGNQPQHF	TGTGCCAGCAGCTCGTGTAGGGGCCCGGCGGGCAATCAGCCCCAGCATTTT
TRBV9	TRBD1	14	TRBJ2-3	.	CASSKTGFVDTQYF	TGTGCCAGCAGCAAGACAGGGTTTGTAGATACGCAGTATTTT
TRBV7-2	TRBD2	18	TRBJ2-2	.	CASSLSGGTVGSTGELFF	TGTGCCAGCAGCTTATCGGGGGGAACTGTGGGGTCCACCGGGGAGCTGTTTTTT
TRBV28	.	12	TRBJ1-5	.	CASSSGFQPQHF	TGTGCCAGCAGCTCAGGGTTTCAGCCCCAGCATTTT
TRBV27	TRBD1	17	TRBJ2-1	.	CASSPNRQGRSYNEQFF	TGTGCCAGCAGCCCAAACCGACAGGGAAGATCCTACAATGAGCAGTTCTTC
TRBV30	TRBD2	16	TRBJ2-3	.	CAWRYSSAGGLGTQYF	TGTGCCTGGAGATATTCTTCGGCGGGAGGATTGGGTACGCAGTATTTT
TRBV2	TRBD1	15	TRBJ2-7	.	CASRRTGNSAYEQYF	TGTGCCAGCAGGAGGACAGGGAACAGCGCCTACGAGCAGTACTTC
TRBV6-2/TRBV6-3	.	17	TRBJ1-5	.	CASSYRQGQPLNQPQHF	TGTGCCAGCAGTTACAGGCAAGGACAGCCCTTAAATCAGCCCCAGCATTTT